This TCR beta chain appears in the sequencing data of a study of response to subunit inactivated influenza vaccine. This clonotype was seen more than once but under ten times. The CDR3 runs 13 residues. Germline lookup yields CDR1 MNHNY and CDR2 SVGAGI (reference sequence). Between the trimmed V and J ends, which lost 4 bases and 4 bases, there was a span of 10 bases. TCRdb re-analysed the RT-PCR reads in MiXCR, keeping a single row per CDR3 protein. The sample lists over 150,000 distinct CDR3 sequences; 11% were seen once. The chain combines TRBV6-6 with TRBJ1-1; D call uncertain. This sample comprised non-naive T cells sorted from PBMCs, obtained roughly 47 days after vaccination. The sequence came from a man aged 45-65 years who received an inactivated influenza vaccine. The CDR3, as DNA: TGTGCCAGCAGTTTCCGATTGGGCACTGAAGCTTTCTTT. It encodes CASSFRLGTEAFF.